The next 17 T cell receptor beta chains were all read from a single sample in a study of cytomegalovirus exposure and HLA in healthy donors (dated by TCRdb to the late 2010s). Receptor libraries were prepared by the immunoSEQ multiplex PCR assay. The multiplex PCR relied on a mix of 60 forward primers for TCR Vbeta segments and 13 reverse primers for TCR Jbeta segments. The immuneACCESS repertoire file appears here via TCRdb, limited to in-frame rearrangements. These files lack a portion of the clones; in checked studies, under half of the deficit traces to unresolved V genes, and the cause of the others is not known. Present in this sample are 200,000 or so clones, approximately 83% of which were seen just once. The ten largest clones add up to roughly 0.7% of the sample. Sequenced material: PBMCs. Receptors originate from a boy younger than 10 in good health and CMV-seronegative.

The chain couples TRBV27 to TRBJ2-2; TRBD2 matches 13 bases. The germline V gene has CDR1 MNHEY and CDR2 SMNVEV (reference sequence). J was trimmed by 4 bases and V by 3 bases; bases with no gene match: 5. The CDR3 contains 17 residues. This CDR3 reads CASSFSTSGGFTGELFF. CDR3 nucleotide sequence: TGTGCCAGCAGTTTCTCGACTAGCGGGGGGTTCACCGGGGAGCTGTTTTTT.

This chain links TRBV6-1 with TRBJ2-6, with 7 bases aligning to TRBD1. Germline loops: CDR1 MNHNS, CDR2 SASEGT. The CDR3 covers 15 residues. V lost 2 bases to trimming and J lost 4 bases; unmatched junction nucleotides: 2. CDR3 sequence: CASSEQGDGANVLTF. In DNA form, the CDR3 reads TGTGCCAGCAGTGAACAGGGGGACGGGGCCAACGTCCTGACTTTC.

The rearrangement uses TRBV30 and TRBJ2-1; 15 bases align to TRBD2. CDR1 is GTSNPN, CDR2 SVGIG, per germline (reference sequence). CDR3 length: 16 residues. V lost 2 bases to trimming and J lost 4 bases; unmatched junction nucleotides: 3. The CDR3 DNA follows: TGTGCCTGGAGTAAAGGACTAGCGGGAGGGTACAATGAGCAGTTCTTC. It encodes CAWSKGLAGGYNEQFF.

The gene calls are TRBV13 and TRBJ1-2, with D maybe TRBD1 (5 bases). This CDR3 is 14 amino acids long. Trimming removed 1 base from V and 3 bases from J, with 9 bases in between. Germline lookup yields CDR1 PRHDT and CDR2 FYEKMQ (reference sequence). In DNA form, the CDR3 reads TGTGCCAGCAGCTTAGTCGGGGGTGACTATGGCTACACCTTC. Amino acid sequence: CASSLVGGDYGYTF.

CDR3 in amino acids: CARSLASGGYYLLYEQYF. CDR3 nucleotide sequence: TGTGCCAGAAGCTTGGCTAGCGGGGGTTACTATCTCCTCTACGAGCAGTACTTC. The gene calls are TRBV5-3 and TRBJ2-7; 10 bases are a match to TRBD2. TRBV5-3 is flagged as an ORF with uncertain function. Trimming cost V 0 bases and J 3 bases; bases outside gene matches: 12. The CDR3 spans 18 residues.

The chain joins TRBV7-9 to TRBJ1-5; perhaps TRBD1 as D (5 bases). Trimming stripped 3 bases from V and 0 bases from J, with 12 bases between. This CDR3 region has 16 residues. In germline, CDR1 is SEHNR, CDR2 FQNEAQ (reference sequence). CDR3 residues: CASSLGTGVSNQPQHF. DNA of the CDR3: TGTGCCAGCAGCTTGGGGACGGGGGTTAGCAATCAGCCCCAGCATTTT.

The rearrangement uses TRBV11-2 and TRBJ2-3, with 7 bases aligning to TRBD2. Germline lookup yields CDR1 SGHAT and CDR2 FQNNGV. The CDR3 is 17 amino acids. Trimming removed 5 bases from V and 6 bases from J; junction bases left unmatched: 17. The CDR3 DNA reads TGTGCCAGCAGCCCCTCCCCGGGAGGCAGAGGATCGGATACGCAGTATTTT. Translation gives CASSPSPGGRGSDTQYF.

The V call is TRBV19, the J call TRBJ2-3, with 11 bases matching TRBD2. Germline V gene data show CDR1 as LNHDA and CDR2 as SQIVND (reference sequence). The CDR3 extends over 15 amino acids. Trimming removed 3 bases from V and 4 bases from J; junction bases left unmatched: 3. The CDR3 region has the DNA TGTGCCAGTAGTATTACTAGCGGGAGAGCAGATACGCAGTATTTT. This gives the protein CASSITSGRADTQYF.

J is TRBJ1-3 and V is TRBV18; D is uncertain. V lost 6 bases, J lost 2 bases, and 8 bases lay in between. The germline CDR1 and CDR2 sequences are KGHSH and LQKENI. This CDR3 has 13 amino acids. This CDR3 reads CASSYEAGNTIYF. DNA for the CDR3: TGTGCCAGCTCTTACGAGGCTGGAAACACCATATATTTT. The full variable domain, with the rest looked up from reference TRBV18 and TRBJ1-3, is NAGVMQNPRHLVRRRGQEARLRCSPMKGHSHVYWYRQLPEEGLKFMVYLQKENIIDESGMPKERFSAEFPKEGPSILRIQQVVRGDSAAYFCASSYEAGNTIYFGEGSWLTVV.

The chain combines TRBV19 with TRBJ1-2; 9 nucleotides match TRBD1. Per the germline V gene, CDR1 is LNHDA and CDR2 is SQIVND (reference sequence). Trimming cost V 4 bases and J 7 bases; bases outside gene matches: 10. There are 15 residues in the CDR3. CDR3 sequence: CASSNSRDRVPGYTF. CDR3 DNA sequence: TGTGCCAGTAGTAACAGTCGGGACAGGGTTCCTGGCTACACCTTC.

The chain recombines TRBV12-5 with TRBJ2-3, with a possible D match to TRBD1 (7 bases). V gave up 0 bases and J gave up 5 bases, with 21 bases separating them. Germline V lookup: CDR1 LGHNT, CDR2 FRNRAP. This CDR3 has 18 amino acids. The DNA for the CDR3 is TGTGCTAGTGGTTTGGTACTTTCGGGGGCCTCAGGGGGAGATACGCAGTATTTT. It specifies CASGLVLSGASGGDTQYF.

The rearrangement uses TRBV5-1 and TRBJ2-3; weak D call: TRBD2 (5 bases). V dropped 5 bases and J dropped 2 bases, with 15 bases sitting between them. CDR1 is SGHRS and CDR2 is YFSETQ in the germline V gene. The CDR3 spans 15 residues. The DNA of the CDR3 is TGCGCCAGCAGAGTCGGAGGTCCAACCACAGATACGCAGTATTTT. Translating it yields CASRVGGPTTDTQYF.

This chain connects TRBV30 to TRBJ1-5; a weak D match, TRBD1 (5 bases). Germline V gives CDR1 GTSNPN, CDR2 SVGIG (reference sequence). Trimming removed 1 base from V and 6 bases from J, with 13 bases in between. The CDR3 is made up of 14 amino acids. The CDR3 sequence is CAWSEGTGSQPQHF. CDR3 bases: TGTGCCTGGAGTGAGGGGACCGGGAGTCAGCCCCAGCATTTT.

V gene TRBV7-9 combines with J gene TRBJ1-1; 9 bases fit TRBD1. The CDR3 covers 16 residues. V was clipped by 5 bases and J by 4 bases; unmatched bases: 11. Germline V gene lookup returns CDR1 SEHNR and CDR2 FQNEAQ (reference sequence). The CDR3 DNA reads TGTGCCAGCAGCCCCCGGGACAGGGATGGTAGCACTGAAGCTTTCTTT. Translating it yields CASSPRDRDGSTEAFF.

The rearrangement uses TRBV7-9 and TRBJ2-3; D is undetermined. CDR3 length: 14 residues. The germline V and J ends were trimmed by 5 bases and 4 bases, with 13 bases remaining between them. Germline V gives CDR1 SEHNR, CDR2 FQNEAQ (reference sequence). The CDR3: CASSPVVVADTQYF. Written as DNA, the CDR3 is TGTGCCAGCAGCCCGGTCGTGGTGGCAGATACGCAGTATTTT. Looking up the rest from reference TRBV7-9 and TRBJ2-3 gives the full variable domain: DTGVSQNPRHKITKRGQNVTFRCDPISEHNRLYWYRQTLGQGPEFLTYFQNEAQLEKSRLLSDRFSAERPKGSFSTLEIQRTEQGDSAMYLCASSPVVVADTQYFGPGTRLTVL.

The genes are TRBV13 and TRBJ2-1, with D possibly matching TRBD2 (5 bases). From germline, CDR1 is PRHDT and CDR2 FYEKMQ (reference sequence). Trimming shortened V by 3 bases and J by 7 bases, and 13 bases separated the two germline ends. CDR3 length equals 14 residues. The CDR3 spells CASSLNGKTNEQFF. The DNA for the CDR3 is TGTGCCAGCAGCTTGAACGGGAAGACAAATGAGCAGTTCTTC.

V gene TRBV5-1 combines with J gene TRBJ2-7, with D possibly TRBD1 on 6 matching bases. The CDR3 is 18 residues long. Deletions cut 5 bases from V and 1 base from J, with 25 bases between. Germline CDR1 and CDR2: SGHRS and YFSETQ. This chain's CDR3 is CASRGLVRTGQSSYEQYF. The CDR3 bases are TGCGCCAGCAGGGGCCTCGTAAGAACGGGACAATCTTCCTACGAGCAGTACTTC.